The source of this T cell receptor (beta chain) is a study of blood T cell repertoires in COVID-19. Study-level background: Specimens from acute and convalescent COVID-19 originated in the United States, Italy and Spain. T cells, B-cell-depleted T cells, or PBMCs provided the cDNA or gDNA that served as material.

Trimming cost V 5 bases and J 7 bases; bases outside gene matches: 2. From germline, CDR1 is SGDLS and CDR2 YYNGEE. CDR3 size: 14 residues. Under the authors' procedure: Using reference gene primer amplification, nucleated cell counts were estimated. Repertoires were generated with immunoSEQ multiplex PCR, while TCRdb's copy carries only in-frame clones and drops some. D and trimming were read from the DNA, whereas the V and J calls and clone size are those reported in that table. The sample gives 90,000 to 100,000 clones, 70% to 85% of which show up once; around an eighth is in the top ten. Sequenced material: peripheral blood. This chain joins TRBV9 and TRBJ2-1, with 14 bases fitting TRBD2. This sequence originates from a human donor in a cohort sampled during active COVID-19. The CDR3 here is CASSWTSGRNEQFF. CDR3 sequence (DNA): TGTGCCAGCAGTTGGACTAGCGGGAGGAATGAGCAGTTCTTC. The full variable domain, in which reference TRBV9 and TRBJ2-1 provide the parts outside the CDR3, is DSGVTQTPKHLITATGQRVTLRCSPRSGDLSVYWYQQSLDQGLQFLIQYYNGEERAKGNILERFSAQQFPDLHSELNLSSLELGDSALYFCASSWTSGRNEQFFGPGTRLTVL.